The 27 T cell receptor beta chains below come from one sample, sequenced in a study of OX40 agonist ivuxolimab in advanced cancers. Repertoires were generated with immunoSEQ multiplex PCR, while TCRdb's copy carries only in-frame clones and drops some. The sample holds roughly 52,000 clones; 77% are singletons and the top ten take roughly 6.5%. Sequenced material: CD4+ or CD8+ T cells sorted from blood, taken in a trial of the OX40 agonist ivuxolimab. Receptors were obtained from an adult with an advanced solid tumor such as melanoma, head and neck, liver or kidney cancer.

The genes are TRBV10-3 and TRBJ1-2, with D hard to call. CDR3 size: 14 residues. Looked up from germline, CDR1 is ENHRY and CDR2 is SYGVKD. V was trimmed by 6 bases and J by 3 bases, leaving 14 bases between them. The CDR3: CAIRADPGDYGYTF. CDR3 coding DNA: TGTGCCATCAGGGCGGACCCTGGAGACTATGGCTACACCTTC.

The genes are TRBV6-1 and TRBJ1-2, with 10 bases lining up with TRBD1. V trimming: 4 bases; J trimming: 4 bases; junction bases outside the gene matches: 6. Germline values: CDR1 MNHNS, CDR2 SASEGT. The CDR3 consists of 15 residues. The CDR3 DNA sequence: TGTGCCAGCAGTGGCCGGGACAGGGGCGTCTATGGCTACACCTTC. It translates to CASSGRDRGVYGYTF.

The V gene is TRBV27, the J gene TRBJ2-1; D perhaps matches TRBD1 (6 bases). CDR1 and CDR2 from the germline V gene are MNHEY and SMNVEV (reference sequence). The CDR3 has 13 amino acids. V was cut by 2 bases and J by 6 bases, with 8 bases left in between. The CDR3 nucleotides are TGTGCCAGCAGTTTACAGGGGATCAATGAGCAGTTCTTC. Encoded protein: CASSLQGINEQFF.

The chain couples TRBV20-1 to TRBJ2-7, with D hard to call. V lost 7 bases, J lost 2 bases, and 9 bases lay in between. Per the germline V gene, CDR1 is DFQATT and CDR2 is SNEGSKA (reference sequence). This CDR3 comprises 11 residues. The CDR3 DNA reads TGCAGTGTGGCAGGAGCCTACGAGCAGTACTTC. Residues: CSVAGAYEQYF.

This clone was seen just once. The chain carries TRBV19 and TRBJ1-5; perhaps TRBD1 as D (6 bases). The germline V gene has CDR1 LNHDA and CDR2 SQIVND (reference sequence). The ends were cut back, 6 bases at V and 3 bases at J, with 12 bases in the middle. The CDR3 covers 14 residues. The CDR3 loop reads CASRTRGVNQPQHF. CDR3 in DNA: TGTGCCAGTAGAACCAGGGGCGTCAATCAGCCCCAGCATTTT. Supplemented by reference TRBV19 and TRBJ1-5, the full variable domain reads DGGITQSPKYLFRKEGQNVTLSCEQNLNHDAMYWYRQDPGQGLRLIYYSQIVNDFQKGDIAEGYSVSREKKESFPLTVTSAQKNPTAFYLCASRTRGVNQPQHFGDGTRLSIL.

The rearrangement joins TRBV6-1 to TRBJ1-1; D gene unclear. The CDR3 has 11 residues. CDR1 and CDR2 (germline): MNHNS, SASEGT. V shed 2 bases and J shed 11 bases, with 9 bases lying between them. The CDR3 here is CASSEYREAFF. The DNA of the CDR3 is TGTGCCAGCAGTGAATACCGGGAGGCTTTCTTT.

V usage is TRBV11-2 and J usage is TRBJ2-3; D is perhaps TRBD1 or TRBD2 (5 bases each). Trimming removed 3 bases from V and 0 bases from J, with 19 bases in between. In germline, CDR1 is SGHAT, CDR2 FQNNGV. The CDR3 extends over 18 amino acids. The CDR3: CASSLSGRRVASTDTQYF. The CDR3 DNA follows: TGTGCCAGCAGCTTGTCGGGACGACGGGTCGCTAGCACAGATACGCAGTATTTT.

The rearrangement links TRBV21-1 to TRBJ2-7; the table's TRBD1 call for D was not verified on the DNA. TRBV21-1 is a pseudogene. The CDR3 has 14 residues. The CDR3 DNA is TGTGCCAGCAGTGACGGGGACAGGCGGGCCGAGCAGTACTTC. It encodes CASSDGDRRAEQYF.

V gene TRBV30 combines with J gene TRBJ2-5; 11 bases line up with TRBD2. The germline V gene has CDR1 GTSNPN and CDR2 SVGIG (reference sequence). The CDR3 loop spans 14 amino acids. J gave up 4 bases and V 1 base, and 2 bases lay outside the gene matches. CDR3: CAWSGLAGGETQYF. The CDR3 DNA is TGTGCCTGGAGTGGTCTAGCGGGGGGAGAGACCCAGTACTTC.

The genes are TRBV18 and TRBJ1-5; unclear D gene. Germline CDR1 is KGHSH and CDR2 is LQKENI. The CDR3 runs 14 residues. The V and J ends lost 6 bases and 2 bases respectively, with 11 bases between them. In DNA form, the CDR3 reads TGTGCCAGCTCCCCGGACGGTCGCAATCAGCCCCAGCATTTT. Its translation is CASSPDGRNQPQHF.

This clone showed up just once. The V and J genes are TRBV6-1 and TRBJ2-7, with D perhaps matching TRBD1 (5 bases). The CDR3 has 13 amino acids. V lost 4 bases, J lost 3 bases, and 10 bases lay in between. Germline lookup yields CDR1 MNHNS and CDR2 SASEGT. The CDR3 is CASSGHQGYEQYF. CDR3 sequence (DNA): TGTGCCAGCAGTGGGCACCAGGGCTACGAGCAGTACTTC.

V gene TRBV7-8 combines with J gene TRBJ1-4; 7 bases are shared with TRBD1. The CDR3 length is 15 residues. The ends lost 3 bases at V and 8 bases at J; junction bases unmatched: 9. Per the germline V gene, CDR1 is SGHVS and CDR2 is FQNEAQ. The CDR3 region has the DNA TGTGCCAGCAGCTTTACGGCAGGGGGAGAGGAAAAACTGTTTTTT. This gives the protein CASSFTAGGEEKLFF. The full variable domain, completed using reference TRBV7-8 and TRBJ1-4, is GAGVSQSPRYKVAKRGQDVALRCDPISGHVSLFWYQQALGQGPEFLTYFQNEAQLDKSGLPSDRFFAERPEGSVSTLKIQRTQQEDSAVYLCASSFTAGGEEKLFFGSGTQLSVL.

This clone was detected only a few times. The CDR3 DNA reads as TGTGCCAGCTCACCACAAAACAGCGCCTACGAGCAGTACTTC. Translating gives CASSPQNSAYEQYF. The chain has TRBV18 and TRBJ2-7; the D is unclear. Germline V CDR1 and CDR2: KGHSH, LQKENI. The length of the CDR3 is 14 residues. Between the trimmed V and J ends, which lost 1 base and 2 bases, there was a span of 9 bases.

The rearrangement uses TRBV18 and TRBJ1-5; 7 bases match TRBD1. With 3 bases clipped from V and 8 bases from J, the junction kept 10 bases outside the gene matches. Germline CDR1 KGHSH, CDR2 LQKENI. The CDR3 sequence is 15 residues long. The CDR3 nucleotides are TGTGCCAGCTCACCGCACGCAGGGGGGACAGAGCCCCAGCATTTT. This translates into CASSPHAGGTEPQHF.

The chain carries TRBV7-7 and TRBJ2-1, with D hard to call. The CDR3 has 15 amino acids. Trimming cost V 5 bases and J 0 bases, with 11 bases left between them. Germline V CDR1 and CDR2: SSHAT, FNYEAQ (reference sequence). In DNA form, the CDR3 reads TGTGCCAGCAGCCAATGGACCACCTCCTACAATGAGCAGTTCTTC. Protein: CASSQWTTSYNEQFF.

The genes are TRBV29-1 and TRBJ2-5; the match to TRBD2 covers 12 bases. Per the germline V gene, CDR1 is SQVTM and CDR2 is ANQGSEA. The V gene end was trimmed by 2 bases and the J gene end by 13 bases; junction bases not matched to a gene: 8. The CDR3 runs to 13 residues. The CDR3 loop reads CSVEPSGGAVLYF. The CDR3 DNA sequence: TGCAGCGTTGAACCTAGCGGGGGGGCCGTGCTGTACTTC. Complete variable domain (other parts from reference TRBV29-1 and TRBJ2-5): SAVISQKPSRDICQRGTSLTIQCQVDSQVTMMFWYRQQPGQSLTLIATANQGSEATYESGFVIDKFPISRPNLTFSTLTVSNMSPEDSSIYLCSVEPSGGAVLYFGPGTRLLVL.

The chain joins TRBV11-2 to TRBJ2-1; the D gene is possibly TRBD2 (6 bases). Germline CDR1 is SGHAT and CDR2 is FQNNGV. This CDR3 spans 15 amino acids. V was shortened by 5 bases and J by 0 bases, with 11 bases between the two germline ends. The DNA of the CDR3 is TGTGCCAGCAGCCGACGGGAGAGCTCCTACAATGAGCAGTTCTTC. It translates to CASSRRESSYNEQFF.

This chain connects TRBV6-6 to TRBJ1-2, with 8 positions matching TRBD1. The ends lost 6 bases at V and 4 bases at J; junction bases unmatched: 10. Germline V CDR1 and CDR2: MNHNY, SVGAGI (reference sequence). There are 15 residues in the CDR3. The CDR3 DNA is TGTGCCAGCAGGAAATACAGGGGGGATACCTATGGCTACACCTTC. Translated, it gives CASRKYRGDTYGYTF.

In DNA form, the CDR3 reads TGCGCCAGCAGCCAAGGACTCCCGGGACAGGACCCCTCATTCTATGGCTACACCTTC. Protein: CASSQGLPGQDPSFYGYTF. The V and J genes are TRBV4-1 and TRBJ1-2, with 8 bases lining up with TRBD1. Germline-derived CDR1 and CDR2 are MGHRA and YSYEKL. The CDR3 contains 19 residues. V was pared by 1 base and J by 4 bases, with 17 bases of the junction left unmatched.

The chain is built from TRBV29-1 and TRBJ1-3; TRBD1 aligns across 7 bases. V lost 5 bases and J lost 0; bases outside the gene matches: 4. Germline V CDR1 and CDR2: SQVTM, ANQGSEA. The CDR3 consists of 14 residues. CDR3 coding DNA: TGCAGCGTTTGGACAGGTACCTCTGGAAACACCATATATTTT. This codes for CSVWTGTSGNTIYF. Full variable domain (rest looked up from reference TRBV29-1 and TRBJ1-3): SAVISQKPSRDICQRGTSLTIQCQVDSQVTMMFWYRQQPGQSLTLIATANQGSEATYESGFVIDKFPISRPNLTFSTLTVSNMSPEDSSIYLCSVWTGTSGNTIYFGEGSWLTVV.

The chain links TRBV19 to TRBJ2-3, with 13 positions matching TRBD2. This CDR3 comprises 14 residues. The trim removed 9 bases at V and 5 bases at J, leaving 5 bases unmatched. Germline CDR1 reads LNHDA; CDR2 reads SQIVND (reference sequence). Here the CDR3 reads CASELAGGQDTQYF. DNA for the CDR3: TGTGCCAGCGAACTAGCGGGGGGGCAAGATACGCAGTATTTT.

The count of this clone is one. The rearrangement links TRBV7-2 to TRBJ1-5; no clear D gene. The V gene's germline CDR1 is SGHTA and CDR2 FQGNSA. CDR3 length equals 16 residues. Trimming took 1 base from V and 2 from J, leaving 12 bases between them. The DNA for the CDR3 is TGTGCCAGCAGCTTAGTACTGGGAGGACGCAATCAGCCCCAGCATTTT. It translates to CASSLVLGGRNQPQHF.

V gene TRBV5-4 combines with J gene TRBJ1-4, with 7 bases aligning to TRBD1. The germline V gene encodes CDR1 SGHNT and CDR2 YYREEE (reference sequence). This CDR3 comprises 15 residues. Trimming removed 2 bases from V and 4 bases from J; junction bases left unmatched: 5. The CDR3 reads CASSFYDRDNEKLFF. DNA for the CDR3: TGTGCCAGCAGCTTTTATGACAGGGATAATGAAAAACTGTTTTTT. Full variable domain (remainder filled in from reference TRBV5-4 and TRBJ1-4): ETGVTQSPTHLIKTRGQQVTLRCSSQSGHNTVSWYQQALGQGPQFIFQYYREEENGRGNFPPRFSGLQFPNYSSELNVNALELDDSALYLCASSFYDRDNEKLFFGSGTQLSVL.

The V gene is TRBV30, the J gene TRBJ2-7, with 9 bases lining up with TRBD1. The V and J ends lost 3 bases and 1 base, in that order; junction bases with no gene match: 7. The CDR3 has 15 residues. In germline, CDR1 is GTSNPN, CDR2 SVGIG (reference sequence). The CDR3 loop reads CAWRTRDRASYEQYF. In DNA, the CDR3 is TGTGCCTGGAGGACCCGGGACAGGGCATCCTACGAGCAGTACTTC.

The chain couples TRBV6-1 to TRBJ2-5; D might be TRBD2 (7 bases). Per germline, CDR1 MNHNS and CDR2 SASEGT. Trimming pared 4 bases from V and 5 bases from J, leaving 26 bases between. The CDR3 runs 18 residues. CDR3 sequence (DNA): TGTGCCAGCAGTGCCCCCCCGGGTCAAGGGGGGGTAAGGGAGACCCAGTACTTC. It codes for CASSAPPGQGGVRETQYF.

The chain carries TRBV27 and TRBJ1-1, with D possibly TRBD1 on 6 matching bases. V was trimmed by 5 bases and J by 0 bases, leaving 25 bases between them. Germline V gene lookup returns CDR1 MNHEY and CDR2 SMNVEV (reference sequence). The CDR3 is 19 residues long. The CDR3 loop is CASSPGLPPADSMNTEAFF. The CDR3 DNA reads as TGTGCCAGCAGTCCCGGTTTACCTCCTGCGGACAGCATGAACACTGAAGCTTTCTTT.

This rearrangement joins TRBV7-7 to TRBJ2-5; D gene unclear. Germline V gives CDR1 SSHAT, CDR2 FNYEAQ (reference sequence). This CDR3 is built from 14 residues. Trimming pared 1 base from V and 0 bases from J, leaving 6 bases between. The CDR3 DNA is TGTGCCAGCAGCTTAGTAGGGAACCAAGAGACCCAGTACTTC. It yields the protein CASSLVGNQETQYF.